This TCR beta chain was documented in a study of T cell responses to AZD1222 COVID-19 vaccine. Only in-frame clones appear in the TCRdb table, and some are missing; sequencing was by immunoSEQ multiplex PCR. The data show 150,000 to 200,000 clones, approximately 89% seen once. With 0 bases removed from V and 6 bases from J, the gap between germline ends came to 11 bases. This CDR3 comprises 14 residues. The germline V gene has CDR1 LNHDA and CDR2 SQIVND (reference sequence). Concerning this clone itself: Its antigen is unknown.

Study outcomes and limitations: Researchers took repertoire samples only after the peak T cell response had come.

The sequence came from an adult in good health. The material was peripheral blood, obtained on day 0 of AZD1222 vaccination. The gene calls are TRBV19 and TRBJ1-1; a weak D match, TRBD1 (5 bases). The CDR3 reads CASSIDQGAPEAFF. DNA of the CDR3: TGTGCCAGTAGTATAGATCAGGGAGCCCCTGAAGCTTTCTTT. The full variable domain, completed using reference TRBV19 and TRBJ1-1, is DGGITQSPKYLFRKEGQNVTLSCEQNLNHDAMYWYRQDPGQGLRLIYYSQIVNDFQKGDIAEGYSVSREKKESFPLTVTSAQKNPTAFYLCASSIDQGAPEAFFGQGTRLTVV.